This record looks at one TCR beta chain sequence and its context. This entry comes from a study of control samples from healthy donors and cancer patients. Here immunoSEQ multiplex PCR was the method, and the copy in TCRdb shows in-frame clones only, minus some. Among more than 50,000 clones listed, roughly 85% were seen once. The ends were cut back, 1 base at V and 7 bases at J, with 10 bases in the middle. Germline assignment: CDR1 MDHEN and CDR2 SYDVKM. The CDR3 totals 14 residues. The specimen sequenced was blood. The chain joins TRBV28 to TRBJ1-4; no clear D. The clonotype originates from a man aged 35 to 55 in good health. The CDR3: CASSLFAPPEKLFF. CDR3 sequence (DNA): TGTGCCAGCAGTTTATTTGCCCCCCCTGAAAAACTGTTTTTT. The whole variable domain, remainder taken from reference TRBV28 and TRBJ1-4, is DVKVTQSSRYLVKRTGEKVFLECVQDMDHENMFWYRQDPGLGLRLIYFSYDVKMKEKGDIPEGYSVSREKKERFSLILESASTNQTSMYLCASSLFAPPEKLFFGSGTQLSVL.